A single sample is the source of the 8 T cell receptor beta chains below, sequenced in a study of blood T cell repertoires in COVID-19. This table comes from immunoSEQ multiplex PCR, and its TCRdb copy is limited to in-frame clones, with some not included. The sample lists fewer than 700,000 clones; around nine tenths were seen once. The sequenced material came from peripheral blood. The receptors stem from a woman between 50 and 59 years old with COVID-19, enrolled during active disease.

As to this clone: No conserved phenylalanine or tryptophan ends this CDR3, so it is likely a read error. It is unclear where the CDR3 begins or ends on the DNA, so no DNA is shown, and the CDR3 is as TCRdb lists it. V is TRBV5-5 and J is TRBJ1-1; the listed D gene, TRBD1, was not tested against the DNA. Germline V gene lookup returns CDR1 SGHKS and CDR2 YYEKEE (reference sequence). Inclusive of both ends, the CDR3 amounts to 15 amino acids. The CDR3 loop is CASSQRIGQGAAHVV.

V usage is TRBV5-6 and J usage is TRBJ1-2; D unresolved. Trimming took off 0 bases at V and 4 bases at J, with 13 bases between the two ends. There are 15 residues in the CDR3. Germline V lookup: CDR1 SGHDT, CDR2 YYEEEE. The CDR3 DNA reads TGTGCCAGCAGCTTGGAATTCGCAGATTTCTATGGCTACACCTTC. It specifies CASSLEFADFYGYTF. Full variable domain (remainder filled in from reference TRBV5-6 and TRBJ1-2): DAGVTQSPTHLIKTRGQQVTLRCSPKSGHDTVSWYQQALGQGPQFIFQYYEEEERQRGNFPDRFSGHQFPNYSSELNVNALLLGDSALYLCASSLEFADFYGYTFGSGTRLTVV.

This clone has only a few counts. V and J are TRBV27 and TRBJ2-7; 7 bases align to TRBD1. CDR3 length: 13 amino acids. Germline V gene data show CDR1 as MNHEY and CDR2 as SMNVEV (reference sequence). Germline trimming cut 5 bases from V and 3 bases from J; bases unmatched to any gene: 4. The CDR3 loop is CASSPGQSYEQYF. The CDR3 DNA reads as TGTGCCAGCAGTCCGGGACAGAGCTACGAGCAGTACTTC.

This chain links TRBV30 with TRBJ1-2, with D possibly matching TRBD1 (5 bases). Germline V lookup: CDR1 GTSNPN, CDR2 SVGIG (reference sequence). Trimming pared 5 bases from V and 10 bases from J, leaving 20 bases between. This CDR3 is 13 amino acids long. DNA for the CDR3: TGTGCCTGGTTGGACCGCGGGGGGGGGTCCTACACCTTC. The encoded protein is CAWLDRGGGSYTF.

The chain uses TRBV2 and TRBJ2-7, with D possibly being TRBD2 (6 bases). Between the trimmed V and J ends, which lost 3 bases and 3 bases, there was a span of 27 bases. The CDR3 spans 19 residues. CDR1 and CDR2 from the germline V gene are SNHLY and FYNNEI. The CDR3 protein is CASSDNPSGVPGESYEQYF. The CDR3 bases are TGTGCCAGCAGTGATAACCCCAGTGGGGTTCCGGGAGAGAGCTACGAGCAGTACTTC.

V gene TRBV30 combines with J gene TRBJ2-4; D is unclear. The CDR3 loop spans 11 amino acids. Per germline, CDR1 GTSNPN and CDR2 SVGIG (reference sequence). V lost 5 bases, J lost 3 bases, and 5 bases lay in between. CDR3 loop: CAWGRKNIQYF. The DNA for the CDR3 is TGTGCCTGGGGACGCAAAAACATTCAGTACTTC. Looking up the rest from reference TRBV30 and TRBJ2-4 gives the full variable domain: SQTIHQWPATLVQPVGSPLSLECTVEGTSNPNLYWYRQAAGRGLQLLFYSVGIGQISSEVPQNLSASRPQDRQFILSSKKLLLSDSGFYLCAWGRKNIQYFGAGTRLSVL.

The chain employs TRBV5-5 and TRBJ2-1, with unresolved D. Germline CDR1 SGHKS, CDR2 YYEKEE (reference sequence). CDR3 size: 14 residues. V lost 2 bases to trimming and J lost 1 base, with 7 bases between them. CDR3 region: CASSLGVSYNEQFF. Written as DNA, the CDR3 is TGTGCCAGCAGCTTAGGAGTGTCCTACAATGAGCAGTTCTTC. The full variable domain, with the rest looked up from reference TRBV5-5 and TRBJ2-1, is DAGVTQSPTHLIKTRGQQVTLRCSPISGHKSVSWYQQVLGQGPQFIFQYYEKEERGRGNFPDRFSARQFPNYSSELNVNALLLGDSALYLCASSLGVSYNEQFFGPGTRLTVL.

The chain combines TRBV10-3 with TRBJ2-2, with TRBD1 matching 9 bases. The length of the CDR3 is 15 residues. Germline V lookup: CDR1 ENHRY, CDR2 SYGVKD. The J segment lost 7 bases and the V segment lost 6 bases, leaving 9 bases of the junction unmatched. As DNA, the CDR3 is TGTGCCATCAGGCCCGTGACAGGGGGGAACGGGGAGCTGTTTTTT. Its translation: CAIRPVTGGNGELFF.